A selection of T cell receptor beta chains follows, all from one sample in a study of identical twins. One entry per CDR3 protein, called by TCRdb with MiXCR from the 5' RACE reads. The sample includes about 890,000 distinct CDR3 sequences, 12% of them seen just once. This sample also appeared in a second study, on yellow fever vaccine responses in identical twins.

Specimen: PBMCs. Receptor source: a woman aged 18-30 years in good health. Each CDR3 is given with its conserved first and last residue. The D gene is left open where the match is weak. Only some rows state a clone size, as once, few, many or a class for expanded clones.

-	-	TRBJ2-7	TRBV20-1	TGCAGTGCTCCGGGAGTCTTCTACGAGCAGTACTTC	CSAPGVFYEQYF
-	TRBD2	TRBJ2-1	TRBV7-9	TGTGCCAGCAGCCCGACGACTAGCGGGATTTACAATGAGCAGTTCTTC	CASSPTTSGIYNEQFF
few	-	TRBJ2-5	TRBV7-9	TGTGCCAGCAGCCCCGGTACGGGGGACGCGTACCAAGAGACCCAGTACTTC	CASSPGTGDAYQETQYF
few	-	TRBJ2-1	TRBV27	TGTGCCAGCTACCCTGATGGATCCTACAATGAGCAGTTCTTC	CASYPDGSYNEQFF
many	-	TRBJ2-3	TRBV5-1	TGTGCCAGCAGCTCGGGAAGCACAGATACGCAGTATTTT	CASSSGSTDTQYF
-	-	TRBJ2-2	TRBV20-1	TGCAGTGCCTCTCTCCCCGCGCCGAACACCGGGGAGCTGTTTTTT	CSASLPAPNTGELFF
-	-	TRBJ2-3	TRBV6-1	TGTGCCAGCAACGGACGGACCTATACGCAGTATTTT	CASNGRTYTQYF
-	TRBD2	TRBJ2-1	TRBV11-1	TGTGCCAGCAGCCGGCCCCCCTTAGCGGGAGTCCATAGGGATGAGCAGTTCTTC	CASSRPPLAGVHRDEQFF
few	-	TRBJ2-7	TRBV4-1	TGCGCCAGCAGCCACAACACCCGAGGATCCTACGAGCAGTACTTC	CASSHNTRGSYEQYF
many	-	TRBJ1-3	TRBV6-1	TGTGCCAGCAGTCCGACCGGGACGACTGGAAACACCATATATTTT	CASSPTGTTGNTIYF
few	-	TRBJ2-5	TRBV20-1	TGCAGTGCTAGAGATTTCGGGGGCTCGTACCAAGAGACCCAGTACTTC	CSARDFGGSYQETQYF
many	-	TRBJ2-7	TRBV7-9	TGTGCCAGCAGCTTAGAGAACTACGAGCAGTACTTC	CASSLENYEQYF
few	-	TRBJ2-7	TRBV10-3	TGTGCCATCACCTCGGACGAGGCCTACGAGCAGTACTTC	CAITSDEAYEQYF
-	-	TRBJ2-5	TRBV9	TGTGCCAGCAGCGTTCGGGGCGTAACCCAAGAGACCCAGTACTTC	CASSVRGVTQETQYF
few	-	TRBJ2-1	TRBV20-1	TGCAGTGCTAGAGATAGGCGGAGCTCCTACAATGAGCAGTTCTTC	CSARDRRSSYNEQFF
-	TRBD2	TRBJ2-1	TRBV10-3	TGTGCCATCAGTGACTCGCGACTAGCCGCCAATGAGCAGTTCTTC	CAISDSRLAANEQFF
many	-	TRBJ1-1	TRBV4-1	TGTGCCAGCAGCCAGAACACTGAAGCTTTCTTT	CASSQNTEAFF
-	TRBD2	TRBJ2-1	TRBV28	TGTGCCAGCAGGGATATTAGCGGGAGTGCGAATGAGCAGTTCTTC	CASRDISGSANEQFF
-	-	TRBJ2-1	TRBV11-2	TGTGCCAGCAGCTTGAGTAGCGTCAGCTCCTACAATGAGCAGTTCTTC	CASSLSSVSSYNEQFF
many	-	TRBJ2-1	TRBV5-1	TGCGCCAGCAGCCAACGGGACCCCCGTACGAATGAGCAGTTCTTC	CASSQRDPRTNEQFF
few	TRBD1	TRBJ2-2	TRBV24-1	TGTGCCACCAGTGATACTCGACAGGGAGTTATAAAGACCGGGGAGCTGTTTTTT	CATSDTRQGVIKTGELFF
few	TRBD2	TRBJ2-1	TRBV11-1	TGTGCCAGCAGCCTAAGACTAGCGGGAGGGTCAACCTACAATGAGCAGTTCTTC	CASSLRLAGGSTYNEQFF
few	TRBD1	TRBJ2-3	TRBV27	TGTGCCAGCAGTCCTGACAGGGTGGACACAGATACGCAGTATTTT	CASSPDRVDTDTQYF
-	-	TRBJ1-1	TRBV2	TGTGCCAGCAGCTGGGACACCCTACCGGGGACTGAAGCTTTCTTT	CASSWDTLPGTEAFF
many	TRBD2	TRBJ2-1	TRBV12-3/TRBV12-4	TGTGCCAGCAGTTTTCTAGCGGGAGGGCACGAGCAGTTCTTC	CASSFLAGGHEQFF
few	-	TRBJ1-2	TRBV28	TGTGCCAGCAGTTCAGTAGGGTTCTATGGCTACACCTTC	CASSSVGFYGYTF
few	-	TRBJ1-5	TRBV3-1	TGTGCCAGCAGCCAAGAAGGGCCCCTCAATCAGCCCCAGCATTTT	CASSQEGPLNQPQHF
many	TRBD2	TRBJ2-1	TRBV29-1	TGCAGCGTTGAAAGGACTAGCGGAACGTTTTACAATGAGCAGTTCTTC	CSVERTSGTFYNEQFF
-	-	TRBJ1-2	TRBV20-1	TGCAGTGCCATAGACGGGGGGAACCATGGCTACACCTTC	CSAIDGGNHGYTF
few	-	TRBJ1-1	TRBV29-1	TGCAGCGTTGAAAGAGGGGCGGGTGAAGCTTTCTTT	CSVERGAGEAFF
few	-	TRBJ2-2	TRBV5-5	TGTGCCAGCACCTGGGCGGCTGTGAACACCGGGGAGCTGTTTTTT	CASTWAAVNTGELFF
few	TRBD2	TRBJ2-2	TRBV10-3	TGTGCCATCAACGGTAGCCCGACTAGCGGGAGTTCGAACACCGGGGAGCTGTTTTTT	CAINGSPTSGSSNTGELFF
many	-	TRBJ2-7	TRBV20-1	TGCAGTGCTAGCGTGAGTTACGAGCAGTACTTC	CSASVSYEQYF
-	-	TRBJ2-7	TRBV18	TGTGCCAGCTCGCCAAGTACGGACGAGCAGTACTTC	CASSPSTDEQYF
few	-	TRBJ1-1	TRBV6-1	TGTGCCAGCAGCCCCCGCCGCCCGACTGAGGCTTTCTTT	CASSPRRPTEAFF
few	-	TRBJ1-1	TRBV5-1	TGCGCCAGCAGCTTGGAACCAGGGGTTCACACTGAAGCTTTCTTT	CASSLEPGVHTEAFF
-	-	TRBJ1-5	TRBV2	TGTGCCAGCACCCGGTTAAATAGCAATCAGCCCCATCATTTT	CASTRLNSNQPHHF
few	TRBD2	TRBJ2-1	TRBV7-8	TGTGCCAGCAGCCCCGGGGCGGCCGGCCGCGGGACTAGCGACGATGAGCAGTTCTTC	CASSPGAAGRGTSDDEQFF
-	-	TRBJ1-1	TRBV4-1	TGCGCCAGCAGCCAAGAGTGGGGCCGGGCGAACACTGAAGCTTTCTTT	CASSQEWGRANTEAFF
few	TRBD2	TRBJ2-5	TRBV20-1	TGCAGTGCAAATTCCGGGACTAGCGGGGCAGAGACCCAGTACTTC	CSANSGTSGAETQYF
-	TRBD2	TRBJ2-3	TRBV29-1	TGCAGCGTTGATGGGCTAGCGGGGGAACACACAGATACGCAGTATTTT	CSVDGLAGEHTDTQYF
-	-	TRBJ2-2	TRBV25-1	TGTGCCAGCAGTGGGCGGGACATTACCGGGGAGCTGTTTTTT	CASSGRDITGELFF